This T cell receptor (beta chain) was identified in a study of cytomegalovirus exposure and HLA in healthy donors. The V gene end was trimmed by 5 bases and the J gene end by 6 bases; junction bases not matched to a gene: 8. Germline V gene sequence: CDR1 MNHEY, CDR2 SVGAGI. The CDR3 runs to 14 residues. Regarding this clone: Its antigen is undetermined.

General observations from the study: The investigators catalogued 164 TCR beta chains as cytomegalovirus-associated.

Sequencing was performed with immunoSEQ multiplex PCR; in TCRdb, only in-frame clones are kept and a portion is missing. The data contain 100,000 to 150,000 clones, approximately 89% of them singletons. This sequence joins TRBV6-5 and TRBJ2-7; 9 bases are shared with TRBD1. The clonotype was recovered from a woman younger than 35 in good health and CMV-seronegative. Sequenced sample: PBMCs. The CDR3 nucleotides read TGTGCCAGCAGTAGAGGACAGGGGAATAGCGAGCAGTACTTC. This encodes CASSRGQGNSEQYF.